The subject of this entry is one T cell receptor (beta chain). The sample is drawn from a study of CD8 T cells in Susac syndrome. The V end was cut by 4 bases, the J end by 5 bases, with 15 bases between. The CDR3 is made up of 15 amino acids. Germline lookup yields CDR1 MGHRA and CDR2 YSYEKL. Roughly 0.45 to 1 ug RNA was reverse transcribed with random hexamers. TCRdb recomputed calls from the immunoSEQ multiplex PCR reads with MiXCR, one row per CDR3 protein. Among about 140,000 distinct CDR3 sequences listed, just under 95% were seen once. From blood CD8+ and CD4+ T cells, TCR beta sequences were generated.

The chain uses TRBV4-1 and TRBJ2-1, with D maybe TRBD1 (6 bases). The clonotype originates from a human donor with Susac syndrome. Sequenced sample: CD8+ T cells from PBMCs. The CDR3 DNA reads TGCGCCAGCAGCCCGCCCACAGGGACAAACAATGAGCAGTTCTTC. Its translation is CASSPPTGTNNEQFF.